Sequencing of this T cell receptor (beta chain) was carried out in a study of memory CD4+ T cells and cytomegalovirus serostatus. Single viable CD3+CD4+CD8-CD45RO+ cells were sorted as the memory CD4+ T cells. Trimming at V came to 5 bases and at J to 0 bases, leaving 12 bases not matched to a gene. Germline V gives CDR1 SNHLY, CDR2 FYNNEI. The CDR3 covers 18 residues. Method: immunoSEQ multiplex PCR; TCRdb's copy keeps in-frame clones and lacks some. The repertoire has some 60,000 clones, over 65% of them found once; the top ten carry over 2%. The sample comprised memory CD4+ T cells from blood. The sequence came from an adult in good health and CMV-seropositive. The chain links TRBV2 to TRBJ1-3; 8 bases map to TRBD1. CDR3 coding DNA: TGTGCCAGCAGTTTGGGACAGGCAGTCACTCTCTCTGGAAACACCATATATTTT. The encoded protein is CASSLGQAVTLSGNTIYF.